This T cell receptor (beta chain) was found in a study of vaccination effects on CD4 cells after COVID-19. Study information: Each participant received a vaccine that was either BNT162b2 or mRNA-1273, given as two doses. Study observations and caveats: By a late point after vaccination, infection- and vaccine-induced clones had shrunk markedly through clonal contraction. Convalescent patients numbered few in the study; early post-infection timepoints were missing entirely.

Generated by immunoSEQ multiplex PCR, the TCRdb table keeps only in-frame clones and is missing some. The table has roughly 25,000 clones, approximately 73% seen once. Pools of viral peptides were used by the ViraFEST assay to expand antigen-specific CD4+ T cells ahead of sequencing. At the end of 9 to 11 days of culture, CD4+ T cells were isolated. Among the vaccine recipients, none had a prior SARS-CoV-2 infection, and nucleocapsid antibodies were negative. About this clone: The antigen is unknown.

Trimming stripped 3 bases from V and 0 bases from J, with 8 bases between. The CDR3 runs to 15 residues. Per the germline V gene, CDR1 is SGHDN and CDR2 is FVKESK. This chain uses TRBV14 with TRBJ2-2; perhaps TRBD2 as D (5 bases). The receptor comes from a human donor who received a COVID-19 vaccine. The sample in question was CD4+ T cells from PBMCs cultured with SARS-CoV-2 spike peptides, obtained before COVID-19 vaccination. In DNA form, the CDR3 reads TGTGCCAGCAGCCACAGGCGGGCGAACACCGGGGAGCTGTTTTTT. As protein: CASSHRRANTGELFF.